What follows are 9 T cell receptor beta chains derived from one specimen sequenced in a study of CD8 T cells in cerebrospinal fluid in Alzheimer's disease. TCRdb re-called the 10x single-cell sequencing reads and gives one entry per CDR3 protein, without DNA. Recorded for this sample: more than 1,300 distinct CDR3 sequences. Sequences were obtained from cerebrospinal fluid. The receptors were gathered from a human donor with mild cognitive impairment.

This clonotype ranks as large in terms of frequency. This rearrangement joins TRBV12-3 or TRBV12-4 to TRBJ2-7; the TCRdb call, TRBD1, lacks DNA for checking. The CDR3 is 14 amino acids. This CDR3 is CASSLMSLSYEQYF.

This clonotype is labeled medium-sized (0.01 to 0.1%) based on frequency. The CDR3 loop is CASSLAGNQPQHF. The chain combines TRBV5-1 with TRBJ1-5. The germline V gene encodes CDR1 SGHRS and CDR2 YFSETQ. The CDR3 consists of 13 residues.

Judged by frequency, this clonotype is medium-sized. The chain carries TRBV7-9 and TRBJ1-6. The CDR3 covers 17 residues. Germline V gene lookup returns CDR1 SEHNR and CDR2 FQNEAQ (reference sequence). CDR3 in amino acids: CASSSIATTRYNSPLHF. The full variable domain, with the rest looked up from reference TRBV7-9 and TRBJ1-6, is DTGVSQNPRHKITKRGQNVTFRCDPISEHNRLYWYRQTLGQGPEFLTYFQNEAQLEKSRLLSDRFSAERPKGSFSTLEIQRTEQGDSAMYLCASSSIATTRYNSPLHFGNGTRLTVT.

This clonotype ranks as medium-sized in terms of frequency. V is TRBV4-3 and J is TRBJ1-6; the D gene TCRdb calls, TRBD1, cannot be checked with no DNA. Germline CDR1 reads LGHNA; CDR2 reads YSLEER. This CDR3 has 17 amino acids. CDR3 protein: CASSHEWDSSYNSPLHF.

Judged by frequency, this clonotype is large. This chain connects TRBV18 to TRBJ1-5; TCRdb's D call, TRBD1, is unchecked because there is no DNA. The CDR3 is made up of 14 amino acids. The V gene's germline CDR1 is KGHSH and CDR2 LQKENI. CDR3 sequence reads: CASSPQAGGQPQHF.

This clonotype counts as large (0.1 to 1%) by frequency. The rearrangement links TRBV20-1 to TRBJ2-1; checking the TCRdb D call of TRBD2 is not possible without DNA. The CDR3 contains 14 residues. Germline loops: CDR1 DFQATT, CDR2 SNEGSKA (reference sequence). The chain's CDR3 is CSASLASGYNEQFF.

The CDR3 spells CATLGGGSGNTIYF. This chain uses TRBV6-5 with TRBJ1-3. The CDR3 consists of 14 residues. The germline CDR1 and CDR2 sequences are MNHEY and SVGAGI.

Measured by frequency, this clonotype is medium-sized. V usage is TRBV27 and J usage is TRBJ2-1; without DNA, the TCRdb call of TRBD2 cannot be checked. CDR3 length equals 15 residues. The germline gives CDR1 MNHEY, CDR2 SMNVEV (reference sequence). The CDR3 sequence: CASSLTSGGANEQFF.

This clonotype registers large by frequency. The chain links TRBV10-1 to TRBJ2-1; TCRdb selects TRBD1, and the lack of DNA leaves this call unchecked. This CDR3 has 16 amino acids. The V gene's germline CDR1 is WNHNN and CDR2 SYGVQD (reference sequence). The CDR3 sequence is CASSPEGIGIYNEQFF.